The next 32 T cell receptor beta chains were all read from a single sample in a study of cytomegalovirus exposure and HLA in healthy donors. The PCR was carried out with 60 Vbeta primers and 13 Jbeta primers. Libraries were prepared by immunoSEQ multiplex PCR; TCRdb keeps only in-frame clonotypes and omits some of them. The sample has approximately 70,000 clones; roughly 68% are singletons. Sequenced input: PBMCs. Receptors originate from a woman aged 55-75 years in good health and CMV-seropositive.

This clone was seen at least ten times. The rearrangement joins TRBV2 to TRBJ1-4; no clear D. The V gene lost 8 bases and the J gene lost 0 bases, with 10 bases spanning the gap. The CDR3 length is 14 residues. Germline V CDR1 and CDR2: SNHLY, FYNNEI. CDR3 DNA sequence: TGTGCCAGCGGTAGACACCCAACTAATGAAAAACTGTTTTTT. Encoded protein: CASGRHPTNEKLFF.

This rearrangement joins TRBV27 to TRBJ2-7, with D possibly TRBD1 on 5 matching bases. Trimming left V 0 bases short and J 2 bases short, with 14 bases between. The CDR3 runs to 16 residues. Germline V CDR1 and CDR2: MNHEY, SMNVEV (reference sequence). The CDR3 loop reads CASSLSLTEPTYEQYF. CDR3 bases: TGTGCCAGCAGTTTATCCCTGACAGAGCCGACCTACGAGCAGTACTTC.

V gene TRBV4-1 combines with J gene TRBJ2-6; 8 bases map to TRBD1. Germline CDR1 and CDR2: MGHRA and YSYEKL. The V segment lost 0 bases and the J segment 2 bases; nucleotides outside the gene matches: 9. This CDR3 contains 19 residues. CDR3 DNA sequence: TGCGCCAGCAGCCAAGATCTGGGGCAGGGGGCCGCTGGGGCCAACGTCCTGACTTTC. The encoded protein is CASSQDLGQGAAGANVLTF.

The J gene is TRBJ1-1, the V gene TRBV19; 8 bases match TRBD1. The germline CDR1 and CDR2 sequences are LNHDA and SQIVND (reference sequence). Losses at the gene ends were 1 base for V and 0 bases for J; bases not matched to a gene: 7. The CDR3 is 17 residues long. This CDR3 is CASSIGQGRTVNTEAFF. As DNA, the CDR3 is TGTGCCAGTAGTATAGGACAGGGGAGGACCGTGAACACTGAAGCTTTCTTT.

This clone was seen only once. This rearrangement joins TRBV12-5 to TRBJ2-7, with 9 bases that match TRBD2. Losses at the gene ends were 4 bases for V and 4 bases for J; bases not matched to a gene: 8. CDR3 length equals 15 residues. Germline V gene data show CDR1 as LGHNT and CDR2 as FRNRAP. Here the CDR3 DNA reads TGTGCTAGTGGTTCCGCGGGACTAGCAGATTACGAGCAGTACTTC. Translated: CASGSAGLADYEQYF.

The rearrangement uses TRBV7-9 and TRBJ1-5, with TRBD1 matching over 8 bases. Germline V gene sequence: CDR1 SEHNR, CDR2 FQNEAQ (reference sequence). Losses at the gene ends were 5 bases for V and 6 bases for J; bases not matched to a gene: 3. There are 13 residues in the CDR3. The DNA for the CDR3 is TGTGCCAGCAGCGGGCAGGGGGCTCAGCCCCAGCATTTT. Translated, it gives CASSGQGAQPQHF. Drawing the rest from reference TRBV7-9 and TRBJ1-5, the complete variable domain is DTGVSQNPRHKITKRGQNVTFRCDPISEHNRLYWYRQTLGQGPEFLTYFQNEAQLEKSRLLSDRFSAERPKGSFSTLEIQRTEQGDSAMYLCASSGQGAQPQHFGDGTRLSIL.

The V gene is TRBV11-3, the J gene TRBJ1-5; possibly TRBD1 for D (5 bases). The CDR3 loop spans 16 amino acids. The germline V gene has CDR1 SGHNT and CDR2 YENEEA. Trimming left V 1 base short and J 7 bases short, with 17 bases between. DNA of the CDR3: TGTGCCAGCAGCTTAGGAGTTCAGGGATACGGGCAGCCCCAGCATTTT. Translated: CASSLGVQGYGQPQHF.

The chain combines TRBV7-3 with TRBJ2-3; TRBD1 agrees at 7 bases. The trim removed 1 base at V and 0 bases at J, leaving 13 bases unmatched. The CDR3 spans 19 residues. Germline V gives CDR1 SGHTA, CDR2 FQGTGA. In DNA form, the CDR3 reads TGTGCCAGCAGCTTAAGTTCTTGGGTGCGACAGGGCAGCACAGATACGCAGTATTTT. Amino acid sequence: CASSLSSWVRQGSTDTQYF.

About this clone itself: The identical CDR3 is also encoded by other nucleotide sequences in the sample. This sequence joins TRBV28 and TRBJ1-5; D uncertain. CDR3 size: 15 residues. With 6 bases removed from V and 0 bases from J, the gap between germline ends came to 12 bases. The germline V gene has CDR1 MDHEN and CDR2 SYDVKM. DNA for the CDR3: TGTGCCAGCAGCAGCCTACTAAATAGCAATCAGCCCCAGCATTTT. It yields the protein CASSSLLNSNQPQHF.

The chain employs TRBV30 and TRBJ2-5; 7 bases align to TRBD1. With V trimmed by 2 bases and J by 4 bases, 7 bases remained unmatched. The V gene's germline CDR1 is GTSNPN and CDR2 SVGIG (reference sequence). The length of the CDR3 is 14 residues. Here the CDR3 reads CAWSTGVGGETQYF. The CDR3 DNA reads as TGTGCCTGGAGTACAGGGGTAGGGGGAGAGACCCAGTACTTC.

V and J are TRBV9 and TRBJ1-6; D call uncertain. Trimming took off 4 bases at V and 7 bases at J, with 15 bases between the two ends. CDR3 length equals 15 residues. Germline V gives CDR1 SGDLS, CDR2 YYNGEE. CDR3 sequence: CASSPSFGENSPLHF. As DNA, the CDR3 is TGTGCCAGCAGCCCTAGCTTTGGGGAGAATTCACCCCTCCACTTT.

The chain couples TRBV2 to TRBJ1-2; a possible D gene is TRBD1 (6 bases). Germline V gene sequence: CDR1 SNHLY, CDR2 FYNNEI. The CDR3 has 14 amino acids. V was trimmed by 2 bases and J by 5 bases, leaving 12 bases between them. The CDR3 loop is CASSELTGTYGYTF. The CDR3 DNA follows: TGTGCCAGCAGTGAATTGACAGGAACATATGGCTACACCTTC.

The rearrangement uses TRBV5-6 and TRBJ1-2, with 8 bases aligning to TRBD1. Germline lookup yields CDR1 SGHDT and CDR2 YYEEEE. After removal of 5 bases from V and 4 bases from J, the junction contained 10 bases not matched to a gene. The CDR3 extends over 15 amino acids. The CDR3 here is CASRDPGQGGYGYTF. The CDR3 DNA follows: TGTGCCAGCAGGGACCCAGGACAGGGCGGCTATGGCTACACCTTC.

V is TRBV11-2 and J is TRBJ2-7; D remains ambiguous. This CDR3 is built from 11 residues. V gave up 5 bases and J gave up 7 bases, with 9 bases separating them. Germline loops: CDR1 SGHAT, CDR2 FQNNGV. This chain's CDR3 is CASSPQWEQYF. DNA of the CDR3: TGTGCCAGCAGCCCGCAGTGGGAGCAGTACTTC.

The J gene is TRBJ2-7, the V gene TRBV12-5, with a weak D call TRBD1 (6 bases). Germline V gene sequence: CDR1 LGHNT, CDR2 FRNRAP. V was shortened by 9 bases and J by 2 bases, with 14 bases between the two germline ends. The length of the CDR3 is 13 residues. The CDR3 reads CASLDRFTYEQYF. The DNA for the CDR3 is TGTGCTAGCCTAGACAGGTTTACCTACGAGCAGTACTTC.

In this sample, this clone turned up a few times. This chain links TRBV6-1 with TRBJ1-4; no firm D call. Germline CDR1 and CDR2: MNHNS and SASEGT. The V end lost 1 base, the J end lost 7 bases, and 13 bases lay between the germline ends. The CDR3 extends over 15 amino acids. The CDR3 sequence: CASSEVGRESEKLFF. CDR3 sequence (DNA): TGTGCCAGCAGTGAAGTCGGGAGGGAAAGTGAAAAACTGTTTTTT.

This rearrangement joins TRBV30 to TRBJ2-7, with TRBD1 identical over 7 bases. The CDR3 spans 12 residues. Losses at the gene ends were 3 bases for V and 6 bases for J; bases not matched to a gene: 5. The germline gives CDR1 GTSNPN, CDR2 SVGIG (reference sequence). The CDR3 DNA reads TGTGCCTGGAGCGAGGGGGCGGGCGAGCAGTACTTC. This codes for CAWSEGAGEQYF. Based on the CDR3 plus reference TRBV30 and TRBJ2-7, the full variable domain is SQTIHQWPATLVQPVGSPLSLECTVEGTSNPNLYWYRQAAGRGLQLLFYSVGIGQISSEVPQNLSASRPQDRQFILSSKKLLLSDSGFYLCAWSEGAGEQYFGPGTRLTVT.

The chain combines TRBV9 with TRBJ1-5, with no clear D. The germline V and J ends were trimmed by 3 bases and 9 bases, with 13 bases remaining between them. The germline V gene has CDR1 SGDLS and CDR2 YYNGEE. The CDR3 consists of 13 residues. Here the CDR3 reads CASSAAVGRPQHF. The CDR3 coding sequence is TGTGCCAGCAGCGCAGCAGTCGGGAGGCCCCAGCATTTT. Full variable domain (outside the CDR3, taken from reference TRBV9 and TRBJ1-5): DSGVTQTPKHLITATGQRVTLRCSPRSGDLSVYWYQQSLDQGLQFLIQYYNGEERAKGNILERFSAQQFPDLHSELNLSSLELGDSALYFCASSAAVGRPQHFGDGTRLSIL.

The V call is TRBV19, the J call TRBJ2-2; the match to TRBD1 covers 7 bases. With 5 bases clipped from V and 5 bases from J, the junction kept 11 bases outside the gene matches. This CDR3 has 16 residues. Germline CDR1 LNHDA, CDR2 SQIVND (reference sequence). The CDR3 nucleotides read TGTGCCAGTAGTCCTAGACAGGGAGTGGATACCGGGGAGCTGTTTTTT. Translation: CASSPRQGVDTGELFF. The complete variable domain, with remaining parts taken from reference TRBV19 and TRBJ2-2, reads DGGITQSPKYLFRKEGQNVTLSCEQNLNHDAMYWYRQDPGQGLRLIYYSQIVNDFQKGDIAEGYSVSREKKESFPLTVTSAQKNPTAFYLCASSPRQGVDTGELFFGEGSRLTVL.

The V and J genes are TRBV18 and TRBJ2-3, with TRBD1 identical over 7 bases. Per the germline V gene, CDR1 is KGHSH and CDR2 is LQKENI. The CDR3 totals 16 residues. V was clipped by 4 bases and J by 3 bases; unmatched bases: 10. The CDR3 nucleotides read TGTGCCAGCTCACTGACCCGGGACAGCAGTACAGATACGCAGTATTTT. It is translated as CASSLTRDSSTDTQYF.

The rearrangement uses TRBV5-1 and TRBJ1-6, with D perhaps TRBD1 (6 bases). The germline V gene encodes CDR1 SGHRS and CDR2 YFSETQ. Trimming removed 0 bases at V and 8 bases at J, with 12 bases between. The CDR3 runs 15 residues. DNA for the CDR3: TGCGCCAGCAGCTTGGGGGGACACATGTATTCACCCCTCCACTTT. Protein product: CASSLGGHMYSPLHF.

The chain employs TRBV10-3 and TRBJ1-5; 9 nucleotides match TRBD1. V lost 9 bases, J lost 6 bases, and 9 bases stayed unmatched. The CDR3 is made up of 14 amino acids. Germline V gene data show CDR1 as ENHRY and CDR2 as SYGVKD. The CDR3 nucleotides read TGTGCCATTTCTGAGGGACAGGGCTTTCAGCCCCAGCATTTT. Its protein is CAISEGQGFQPQHF.

This chain uses TRBV18 with TRBJ1-1; a possible D gene is TRBD1 (5 bases). The V end lost 5 bases, the J end lost 7 bases, and 14 bases lay between the germline ends. The CDR3 consists of 13 residues. The germline CDR1 and CDR2 sequences are KGHSH and LQKENI. The CDR3 reads CASSTGRGREAFF. For the CDR3, the DNA is TGTGCCAGCTCAACGGGGAGGGGTCGTGAAGCTTTCTTT.

The chain links TRBV7-3 to TRBJ1-2, with TRBD1 matching 7 bases. Germline CDR1 is SGHTA and CDR2 is FQGTGA. The ends lost 4 bases at V and 7 bases at J; junction bases unmatched: 12. This CDR3 has 15 residues. CDR3 in amino acids: CASSSDPTGTGGYTF. The DNA of the CDR3 is TGTGCCAGCAGCTCCGACCCGACAGGGACGGGTGGCTACACCTTC. Based on the CDR3 plus reference TRBV7-3 and TRBJ1-2, the full variable domain is GAGVSQTPSNKVTEKGKYVELRCDPISGHTALYWYRQSLGQGPEFLIYFQGTGAADDSGLPNDRFFAVRPEGSVSTLKIQRTERGDSAVYLCASSSDPTGTGGYTFGSGTRLTVV.

The J gene is TRBJ1-2, the V gene TRBV13; D perhaps matches TRBD1 (5 bases). V lost 8 bases to trimming and J lost 6 bases, with 22 bases between them. The length of the CDR3 is 15 residues. Per germline, CDR1 PRHDT and CDR2 FYEKMQ (reference sequence). The CDR3 DNA is TGTGCCAGCCGACCTCCGGGGGAAACTTTGGATGGCTACACCTTC. Protein: CASRPPGETLDGYTF.

This clone was observed a handful of times. The chain couples TRBV28 to TRBJ1-1, with 7 bases matching TRBD1. CDR1 is MDHEN and CDR2 is SYDVKM in the germline V gene. Losses at the gene ends were 5 bases for V and 0 bases for J; bases not matched to a gene: 0. There are 13 residues in the CDR3. The CDR3 DNA reads TGTGCCAGCAGTGACAGGGTGAACACTGAAGCTTTCTTT. The encoded protein is CASSDRVNTEAFF.

The chain is built from TRBV2 and TRBJ2-1; 9 bases map to TRBD2. The CDR3 has 15 residues. The V gene's germline CDR1 is SNHLY and CDR2 FYNNEI. Germline trimming cut 6 bases from V and 5 bases from J; bases unmatched to any gene: 8. CDR3 region: CASRRLAAYNNEQFF. The CDR3 nucleotides are TGTGCCAGCAGGAGACTAGCGGCTTATAACAATGAGCAGTTCTTC.

Regarding this clone: The same CDR3 can be traced to other DNA sequences in this sample. The V and J genes are TRBV7-6 and TRBJ1-1; no firm D call. Trimming left V 1 base short and J 3 bases short, with 12 bases between. The CDR3 spans 15 residues. Germline loops: CDR1 SGHVS, CDR2 FNYEAQ. The CDR3 nucleotides read TGTGCCAGCAGCTTAGGGTCGGGAGCTGACACTGAAGCTTTCTTT. This encodes CASSLGSGADTEAFF. Together with reference TRBV7-6 and TRBJ1-1, the CDR3 gives the full variable domain: GAGVSQSPRYKVTKRGQDVALRCDPISGHVSLYWYRQALGQGPEFLTYFNYEAQQDKSGLPNDRFSAERPEGSISTLTIQRTEQRDSAMYRCASSLGSGADTEAFFGQGTRLTVV.

The rearrangement links TRBV11-2 to TRBJ1-4, with D perhaps TRBD1 (5 bases). The germline V and J ends were trimmed by 1 base and 7 bases, with 10 bases remaining between them. Germline-derived CDR1 and CDR2 are SGHAT and FQNNGV. This CDR3 is built from 14 residues. The CDR3 bases are TGTGCCAGCAGCTTAGTGGGGCTTGGTGAAAAACTGTTTTTT. Protein sequence: CASSLVGLGEKLFF.

The rearrangement uses TRBV5-1 and TRBJ2-1, with 7 bases aligning to TRBD2. The CDR3 contains 15 residues. In germline, CDR1 is SGHRS, CDR2 YFSETQ. Losses at the gene ends were 4 bases for V and 4 bases for J; bases not matched to a gene: 8. CDR3 sequence reads: CASSRGRMGYNEQFF. CDR3 coding DNA: TGCGCCAGCAGCCGCGGGAGAATGGGGTACAATGAGCAGTTCTTC.

The gene calls are TRBV11-2 and TRBJ2-1; 8 nucleotides line up with TRBD1. The CDR3 totals 14 residues. CDR1 is SGHAT and CDR2 is FQNNGV in the germline V gene. Germline trimming cut 5 bases from V and 5 bases from J; bases unmatched to any gene: 5. CDR3 residues: CASSRTGTDNEQFF. In nucleotides, the CDR3 is TGTGCCAGCAGCCGGACAGGGACAGACAATGAGCAGTTCTTC. Looking up the rest from reference TRBV11-2 and TRBJ2-1 gives the full variable domain: EAGVAQSPRYKIIEKRQSVAFWCNPISGHATLYWYQQILGQGPKLLIQFQNNGVVDDSQLPKDRFSAERLKGVDSTLKIQPAKLEDSAVYLCASSRTGTDNEQFFGPGTRLTVL.

This chain uses TRBV11-3 with TRBJ2-1; TRBD2 aligns across 9 bases. This CDR3 is 16 amino acids long. Per the germline V gene, CDR1 is SGHNT and CDR2 is YENEEA. J gave up 2 bases and V 5 bases, and 7 bases lay outside the gene matches. The CDR3 region is CASSLPTSGTYNEQFF. The CDR3 DNA is TGTGCCAGCAGCCTCCCGACTAGCGGAACCTACAATGAGCAGTTCTTC. Looking up the rest from reference TRBV11-3 and TRBJ2-1 gives the full variable domain: EAGVVQSPRYKIIEKKQPVAFWCNPISGHNTLYWYLQNLGQGPELLIRYENEEAVDDSQLPKDRFSAERLKGVDSTLKIQPAELGDSAVYLCASSLPTSGTYNEQFFGPGTRLTVL.